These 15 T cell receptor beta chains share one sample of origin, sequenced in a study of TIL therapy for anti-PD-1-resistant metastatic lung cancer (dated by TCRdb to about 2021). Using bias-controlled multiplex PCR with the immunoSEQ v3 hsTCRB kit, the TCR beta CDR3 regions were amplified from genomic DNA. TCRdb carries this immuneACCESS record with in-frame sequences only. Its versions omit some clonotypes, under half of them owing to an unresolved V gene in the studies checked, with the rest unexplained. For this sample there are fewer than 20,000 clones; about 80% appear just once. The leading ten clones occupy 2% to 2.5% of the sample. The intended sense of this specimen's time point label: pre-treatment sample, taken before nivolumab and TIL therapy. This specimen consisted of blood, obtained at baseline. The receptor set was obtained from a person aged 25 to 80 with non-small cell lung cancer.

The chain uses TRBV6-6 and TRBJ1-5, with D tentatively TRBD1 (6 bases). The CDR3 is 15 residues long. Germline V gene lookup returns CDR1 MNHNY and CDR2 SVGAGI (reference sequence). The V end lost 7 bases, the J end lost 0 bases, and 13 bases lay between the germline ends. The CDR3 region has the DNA TGTGCCAGCAATCCCAGGGGAGATAGCAATCAGCCCCAGCATTTT. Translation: CASNPRGDSNQPQHF.

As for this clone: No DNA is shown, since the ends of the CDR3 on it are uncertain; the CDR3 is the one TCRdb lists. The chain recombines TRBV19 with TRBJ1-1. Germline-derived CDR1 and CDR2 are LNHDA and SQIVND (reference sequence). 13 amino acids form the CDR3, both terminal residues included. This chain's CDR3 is CASSIRAGLEAFF.

CDR3 in amino acids: CASSEGVPQGPYEQYF. The CDR3 nucleotides read TGTGCCAGCAGCGAGGGAGTCCCACAGGGACCCTACGAGCAGTACTTC. This sequence joins TRBV9 and TRBJ2-7, with D maybe TRBD1 (6 bases). The CDR3 length is 16 residues. Trimming took 3 bases from V and 2 from J, leaving 18 bases between them. CDR1 SGDLS and CDR2 YYNGEE come from the germline V gene.

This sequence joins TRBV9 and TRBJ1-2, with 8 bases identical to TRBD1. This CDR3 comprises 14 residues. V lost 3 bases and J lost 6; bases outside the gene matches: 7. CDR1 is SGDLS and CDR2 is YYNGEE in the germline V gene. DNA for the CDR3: TGTGCCAGCAGCGCGCGGACAGGGAGGGATGGCTACACCTTC. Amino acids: CASSARTGRDGYTF. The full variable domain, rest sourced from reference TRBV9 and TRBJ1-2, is DSGVTQTPKHLITATGQRVTLRCSPRSGDLSVYWYQQSLDQGLQFLIQYYNGEERAKGNILERFSAQQFPDLHSELNLSSLELGDSALYFCASSARTGRDGYTFGSGTRLTVV.

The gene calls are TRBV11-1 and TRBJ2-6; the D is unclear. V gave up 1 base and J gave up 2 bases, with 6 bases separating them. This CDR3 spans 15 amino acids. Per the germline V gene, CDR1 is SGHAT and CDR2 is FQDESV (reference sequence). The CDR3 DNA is TGTGCCAGCAGCTTAGTGCTGGCTGGGGCCAACGTCCTGACTTTC. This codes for CASSLVLAGANVLTF. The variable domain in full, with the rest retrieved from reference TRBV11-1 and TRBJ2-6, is EAEVAQSPRYKITEKSQAVAFWCDPISGHATLYWYRQILGQGPELLVQFQDESVVDDSQLPKDRFSAERLKGVDSTLKIQPAELGDSAMYLCASSLVLAGANVLTFGAGSRLTVL.

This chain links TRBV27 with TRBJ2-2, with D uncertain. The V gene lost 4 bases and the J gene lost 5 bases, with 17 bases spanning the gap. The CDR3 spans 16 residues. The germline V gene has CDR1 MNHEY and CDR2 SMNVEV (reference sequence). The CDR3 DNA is TGTGCCAGCAGTTCCTCGGGCGGCTCCAGGACCGGGGAGCTGTTTTTT. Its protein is CASSSSGGSRTGELFF.

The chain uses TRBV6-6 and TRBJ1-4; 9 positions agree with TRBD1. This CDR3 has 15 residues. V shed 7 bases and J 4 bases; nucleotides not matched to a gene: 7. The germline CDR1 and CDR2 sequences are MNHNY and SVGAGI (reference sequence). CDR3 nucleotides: TGTGCCAGCACTCCGGGACAGGGAGGTAATGAAAAACTGTTTTTT. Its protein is CASTPGQGGNEKLFF.

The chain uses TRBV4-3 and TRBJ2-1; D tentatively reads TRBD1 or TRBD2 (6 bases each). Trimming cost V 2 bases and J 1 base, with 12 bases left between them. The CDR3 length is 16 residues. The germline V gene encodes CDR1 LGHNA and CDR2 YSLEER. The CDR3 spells CASSQFRGESYNEQFF. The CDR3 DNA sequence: TGCGCCAGCAGCCAATTTAGGGGGGAATCCTACAATGAGCAGTTCTTC.

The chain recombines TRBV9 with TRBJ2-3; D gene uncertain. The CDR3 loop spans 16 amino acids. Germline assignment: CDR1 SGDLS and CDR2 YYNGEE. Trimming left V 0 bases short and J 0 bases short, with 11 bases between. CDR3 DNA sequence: TGTGCCAGCAGCGTAGGACTGACCTCTAGCACAGATACGCAGTATTTT. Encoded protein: CASSVGLTSSTDTQYF.

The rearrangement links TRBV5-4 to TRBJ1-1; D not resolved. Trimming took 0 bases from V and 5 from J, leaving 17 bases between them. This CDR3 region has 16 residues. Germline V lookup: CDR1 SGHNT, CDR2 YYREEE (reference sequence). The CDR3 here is CASSLGGGLSGTEAFF. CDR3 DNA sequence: TGTGCCAGCAGCTTGGGTGGCGGGCTCTCTGGGACTGAAGCTTTCTTT.

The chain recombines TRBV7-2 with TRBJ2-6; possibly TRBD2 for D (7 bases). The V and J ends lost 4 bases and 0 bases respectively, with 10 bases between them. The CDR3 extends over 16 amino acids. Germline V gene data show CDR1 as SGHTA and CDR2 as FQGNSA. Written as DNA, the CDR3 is TGTGCCAGCAGCTCCGGGGGGCCCTCTGGGGCCAACGTCCTGACTTTC. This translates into CASSSGGPSGANVLTF.

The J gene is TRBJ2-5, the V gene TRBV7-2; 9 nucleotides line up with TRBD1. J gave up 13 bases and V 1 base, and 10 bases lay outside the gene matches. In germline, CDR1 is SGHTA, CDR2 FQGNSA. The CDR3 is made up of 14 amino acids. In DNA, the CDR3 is TGTGCCAGCAGCTTAGAAGTGACAGGGGGTAATCGGTACTTC. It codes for CASSLEVTGGNRYF.

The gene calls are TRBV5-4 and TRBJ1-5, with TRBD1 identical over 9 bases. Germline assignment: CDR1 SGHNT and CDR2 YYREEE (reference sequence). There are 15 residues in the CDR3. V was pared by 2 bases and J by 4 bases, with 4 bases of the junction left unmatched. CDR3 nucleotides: TGTGCCAGCAGCTTAGGGACAGGGAAGAATCAGCCCCAGCATTTT. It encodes CASSLGTGKNQPQHF.

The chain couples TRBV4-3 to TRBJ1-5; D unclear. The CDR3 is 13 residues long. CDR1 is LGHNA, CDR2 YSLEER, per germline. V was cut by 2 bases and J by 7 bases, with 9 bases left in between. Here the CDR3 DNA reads TGCGCCAGCAGCCAATGGGTAGGGCAGCCCCAGCATTTT. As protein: CASSQWVGQPQHF.

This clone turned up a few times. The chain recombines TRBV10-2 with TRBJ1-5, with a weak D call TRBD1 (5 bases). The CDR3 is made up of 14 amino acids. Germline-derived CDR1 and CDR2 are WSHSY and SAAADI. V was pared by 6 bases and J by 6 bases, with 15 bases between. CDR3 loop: CASRGLGGPQPQHF. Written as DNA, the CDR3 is TGCGCCAGCAGGGGGTTGGGGGGACCTCAGCCCCAGCATTTT.